The clone carrying this TCR beta chain was seen repeatedly, ten times or more. This sample was included in a study of regulatory T cells in long-lasting Graves disease. V shed 5 bases and J shed 3 bases, with 14 bases lying between them. The CDR3 spans 15 residues. Germline assignment: CDR1 MNHEY and CDR2 SMNVEV (reference sequence). In building TCR beta libraries, iRepertoire HTBI primers were used together with Arm-PCR of CDR3 regions. TCRdb processed the multiplex PCR reads anew with MiXCR; each CDR3 protein has one entry. The table records approximately 470,000 distinct CDR3 sequences, about 16% of them present only once. Time point defined: newly diagnosed GD, antithyroid drugs for less than 3 months. PBMC-derived RNA was used for the TCR library. The same specimen was also included in a second study, on T cells in Graves' hyperthyroidism and ophthalmopathy. In that study: During a first-round RT-PCR of the TCR CDR3, the HTBI primer set was used. Among clonotypes expanded in thyroid above 0.001, most were also found in blood.

J is TRBJ2-1 and V is TRBV27; a weak D match, TRBD2 (5 bases). This specimen consisted of peripheral blood mononuclear cells (PBMCs), obtained at new diagnosis, from a patient treated with antithyroid drugs. The origin of this receptor is a man in his forties with Graves disease. The DNA of the CDR3 is TGTGCCAGCAGTCCGGACCGGGGTCTCTACAATGAGCAGTTCTTC. It is translated as CASSPDRGLYNEQFF.